The 9 T cell receptor beta chains in this list originate from one sample, sequenced in a study of shared clonotypes between healthy human individuals. Data came from immunoSEQ multiplex PCR; TCRdb stores just in-frame clones and leaves some out. This sample has about 680,000 clones, with about two thirds found just once. The source material was memory CD4+ T cells sorted from blood. The subset here: CD45RA-negative fraction. Source of these receptors: a woman in her 30s in good health.

The chain is built from TRBV6-6 and TRBJ1-1; no clear D. The germline CDR1 and CDR2 sequences are MNHNY and SVGAGI (reference sequence). The V end lost 2 bases, the J end lost 3 bases, and 7 bases lay between the germline ends. This CDR3 contains 13 residues. In DNA form, the CDR3 reads TGTGCCAGCAGTTACCAGAGGGACACTGAAGCTTTCTTT. It translates to CASSYQRDTEAFF.

The rearrangement joins TRBV2 to TRBJ1-4; tentative D call: TRBD1 (6 bases). Trimming removed 6 bases at V and 0 bases at J, with 17 bases between. The V gene's germline CDR1 is SNHLY and CDR2 FYNNEI. The CDR3 loop spans 17 amino acids. The CDR3 sequence is CASRDRRGVATNEKLFF. For the CDR3, the DNA is TGTGCCAGCAGAGACAGGCGTGGGGTTGCAACTAATGAAAAACTGTTTTTT.

V gene TRBV5-4 combines with J gene TRBJ1-4, with 9 bases that match TRBD1. Looked up from germline, CDR1 is SGHNT and CDR2 is YYREEE (reference sequence). This CDR3 has 15 amino acids. The trim removed 4 bases at V and 7 bases at J, leaving 8 bases unmatched. The CDR3 here is CASSHPTGGGEKLFF. The CDR3 nucleotides are TGTGCCAGCAGCCACCCAACAGGGGGCGGTGAAAAACTGTTTTTT.

This clone has only a few counts. Distinct nucleotide sequences in the sample also encode this CDR3. CDR3 sequence (DNA): TGCGCCAGCAGCTTAGACTCACACTCCTACAATGAGCAGTTCTTC. Protein sequence: CASSLDSHSYNEQFF. The chain carries TRBV5-1 and TRBJ2-1, with D hard to call. CDR3 length: 15 amino acids. V was cut by 2 bases and J by 0 bases, with 9 bases left in between. CDR1 is SGHRS, CDR2 YFSETQ, per germline.

J is TRBJ1-3 and V is TRBV7-9; D not resolved. CDR3 size: 15 residues. Germline-derived CDR1 and CDR2 are SEHNR and FQNEAQ (reference sequence). V shed 2 bases and J shed 0 bases, with 8 bases lying between them. The DNA for the CDR3 is TGTGCCAGCAGCTTACAGGAGAGCTCTGGAAACACCATATATTTT. This codes for CASSLQESSGNTIYF.

This clone was seen ten or more times. The V and J genes are TRBV19 and TRBJ2-2, with 13 bases lining up with TRBD2. Per the germline V gene, CDR1 is LNHDA and CDR2 is SQIVND (reference sequence). This CDR3 region has 16 residues. V dropped 5 bases and J dropped 6; count of bases not matched to a gene: 6. This CDR3 is CASSAGLAGVAGELFF. CDR3 DNA sequence: TGTGCCAGTAGTGCTGGACTAGCGGGAGTCGCCGGGGAGCTGTTTTTT. Drawing the rest from reference TRBV19 and TRBJ2-2, the complete variable domain is DGGITQSPKYLFRKEGQNVTLSCEQNLNHDAMYWYRQDPGQGLRLIYYSQIVNDFQKGDIAEGYSVSREKKESFPLTVTSAQKNPTAFYLCASSAGLAGVAGELFFGEGSRLTVL.

This clone was seen a handful of times. The chain has TRBV5-1 and TRBJ2-2; D possibly corresponds to TRBD2 (6 bases). Germline CDR1 and CDR2: SGHRS and YFSETQ. The CDR3 runs 13 residues. The V gene lost 3 bases and the J gene lost 5 bases, with 8 bases spanning the gap. As DNA, the CDR3 is TGCGCCAGCAGCTGGGGGGAGACCGGGGAGCTGTTTTTT. This codes for CASSWGETGELFF.

This clone was observed at least ten times. The CDR3, as DNA: TGTGCCAGCAGCTTAGGGCGCCAAGAGACCCAGTACTTC. This translates into CASSLGRQETQYF. This rearrangement joins TRBV7-8 to TRBJ2-5, with D unclear. This CDR3 is 13 amino acids long. Germline-derived CDR1 and CDR2 are SGHVS and FQNEAQ. Trimming took off 1 base at V and 1 base at J, with 4 bases between the two ends.

Comment on this clone: Other DNA sequences in this specimen translate into the identical CDR3. V usage is TRBV5-1 and J usage is TRBJ1-1; 7 nucleotides line up with TRBD1. This CDR3 is 14 amino acids long. CDR1 and CDR2 (germline): SGHRS, YFSETQ. V lost 4 bases to trimming and J lost 3 bases; unmatched junction nucleotides: 6. The CDR3 coding sequence is TGCGCCAGCAGCACGGGACAGCCGTACACTGAAGCTTTCTTT. Residues: CASSTGQPYTEAFF. Full variable domain (remainder filled in from reference TRBV5-1 and TRBJ1-1): KAGVTQTPRYLIKTRGQQVTLSCSPISGHRSVSWYQQTPGQGLQFLFEYFSETQRNKGNFPGRFSGRQFSNSRSEMNVSTLELGDSALYLCASSTGQPYTEAFFGQGTRLTVV.